The T cell receptor (beta chain) described here comes from a study of technical replicates of blood from a few donors. The CDR3 length is 15 residues. CDR1 and CDR2 (germline): MNHEY, SMNVEV (reference sequence). V was trimmed by 3 bases and J by 0 bases, leaving 12 bases between them. Clones were read by immunoSEQ multiplex PCR, and TCRdb kept only the in-frame ones, dropping some. The sample holds 75,000 to 100,000 clones, 95% seen once. This receptor was identified in a human donor in good health. This chain joins TRBV27 and TRBJ2-7; possible D gene TRBD1, 6 bases. Sequenced material: T cells isolated from PBMCs. CDR3 region: CASSLYGTNSYEQYF. The CDR3 DNA reads TGTGCCAGCAGTTTGTACGGGACAAACTCCTACGAGCAGTACTTC.